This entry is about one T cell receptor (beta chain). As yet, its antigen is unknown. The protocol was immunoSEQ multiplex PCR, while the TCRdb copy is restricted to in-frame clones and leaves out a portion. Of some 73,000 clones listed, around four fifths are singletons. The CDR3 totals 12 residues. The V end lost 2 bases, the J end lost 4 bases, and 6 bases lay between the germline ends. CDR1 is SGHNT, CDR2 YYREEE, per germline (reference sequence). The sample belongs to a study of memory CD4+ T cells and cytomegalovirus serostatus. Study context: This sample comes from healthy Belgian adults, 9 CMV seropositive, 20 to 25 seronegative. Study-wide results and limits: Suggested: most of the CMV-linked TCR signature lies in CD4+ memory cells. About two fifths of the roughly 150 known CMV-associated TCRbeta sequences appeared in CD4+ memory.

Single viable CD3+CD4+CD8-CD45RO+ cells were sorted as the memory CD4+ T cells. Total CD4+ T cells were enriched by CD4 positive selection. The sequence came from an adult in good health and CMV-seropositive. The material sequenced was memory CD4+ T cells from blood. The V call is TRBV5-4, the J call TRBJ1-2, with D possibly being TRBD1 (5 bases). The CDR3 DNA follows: TGTGCCAGCAGCTTCGACAGCTATGGCTACACCTTC. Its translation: CASSFDSYGYTF. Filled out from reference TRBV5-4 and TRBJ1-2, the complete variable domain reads ETGVTQSPTHLIKTRGQQVTLRCSSQSGHNTVSWYQQALGQGPQFIFQYYREEENGRGNFPPRFSGLQFPNYSSELNVNALELDDSALYLCASSFDSYGYTFGSGTRLTVV.